This TCR beta chain was identified during a study of Ad26.COV2.S vaccination and SARS-CoV-2 variants. Noted treatment: 15 to 20 received Ad26.COV2.S at low or high dose, single or two shots; 5 received placebo; per-sample allocation not given. Sampling occurred on day 63 after the first vaccine or placebo injection. Germline CDR1 reads SGHRS; CDR2 reads YFSETQ. The CDR3 totals 14 residues. V lost 7 bases to trimming and J lost 4 bases; unmatched junction nucleotides: 3. Using immunoSEQ multiplex PCR, the repertoire was profiled, and TCRdb retains in-frame clones only, with some absent. The table includes around 450,000 clones, roughly 90% detected once.

This TCR derives from a person between 18 and 60 years old who received the Ad26.COV2.S COVID-19 vaccine or a placebo. This chain connects TRBV5-1 to TRBJ2-1; 12 bases match TRBD2. The specimen comprised peripheral blood, sampled in a trial of Ad26.COV2.S vaccine versus placebo. The CDR3 loop reads CASAGTSGYNEQFF. CDR3 DNA: TGCGCCAGCGCAGGGACTAGCGGGTACAATGAGCAGTTCTTC.